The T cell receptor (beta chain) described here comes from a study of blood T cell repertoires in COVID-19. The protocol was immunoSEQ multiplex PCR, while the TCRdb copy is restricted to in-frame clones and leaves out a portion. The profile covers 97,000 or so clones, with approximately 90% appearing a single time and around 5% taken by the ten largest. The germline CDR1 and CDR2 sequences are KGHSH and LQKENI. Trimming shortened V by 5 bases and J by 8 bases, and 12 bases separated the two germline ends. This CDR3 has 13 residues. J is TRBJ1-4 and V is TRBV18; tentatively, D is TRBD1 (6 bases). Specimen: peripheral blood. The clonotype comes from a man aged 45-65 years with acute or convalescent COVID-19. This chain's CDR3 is CASSATGNEKLFF. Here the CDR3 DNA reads TGTGCCAGCTCAGCCACAGGGAACGAAAAACTGTTTTTT.